This T cell receptor beta chain was retrieved from a study of control samples from healthy donors and cancer patients (dated by TCRdb to 2018 to 2021). Trimming takes 8 bases off V and 2 bases off J; junction bases not matched to a gene: 4. The CDR1 and CDR2 encoded by the germline V gene (reference sequence) are LNHDA and SQIVND. The CDR3 covers 14 residues, taking in both the cysteine and the phenylalanine. The CDR3 DNA has 42 bases and is translated from base 1. Library preparation used the immunoSEQ multiplex PCR assay. TCRdb obtained this table from immuneACCESS and retained in-frame rearrangements with V and J assigned. These tables miss some clones; where compared with another copy, unresolved V genes account for less than half of the shortfall, and the remainder is unexplained. This sample has around 83,000 clones in its table, and 80% to 95% of those were observed once. The top ten clones comprise roughly 1.3% of the sample.

This clone came up once. Its antigen remains unidentified. Base qualities were left out, and no much larger clone turns up one base away. Sequenced input: PBMCs. The sequence derives from a woman in her thirties or forties with lung cancer. The V and J genes are TRBV19 and TRBJ1-1; 11 nucleotides in the junction match TRBD1. The encoded CDR3 is CASRDRGFNTEAFF. The nucleotides are TGTGCCAGTCGGGACAGGGGGTTTAACACTGAAGCTTTCTTT. Here the CDR3 is joined to the reference TRBV19 and TRBJ1-1 genes, and the full variable domain is: DGGITQSPKYLFRKEGQNVTLSCEQNLNHDAMYWYRQDPGQGLRLIYYSQIVNDFQKGDIAEGYSVSREKKESFPLTVTSAQKNPTAFYLCASRDRGFNTEAFFGQGTRLTVV.